These 32 T cell receptor beta chains originate from one sample sequenced in a study of blood T cell repertoires in COVID-19. Clones were read by immunoSEQ multiplex PCR, and TCRdb kept only the in-frame ones, dropping some. The profile shows some 300,000 clones, 70% to 90% of them singletons. Sequencing was performed on peripheral blood. The origin of the receptors is an older woman with COVID-19, enrolled during active disease.

This clone was observed a single time. V gene TRBV9 combines with J gene TRBJ2-3, with TRBD1 as a possible D gene (5 bases). Trimming removed 2 bases from V and 4 bases from J, with 11 bases in between. CDR1 SGDLS and CDR2 YYNGEE come from the germline V gene. The CDR3 runs 14 residues. DNA for the CDR3: TGTGCCAGCAGCGTTGACAGTATGTCAGATACGCAGTATTTT. It codes for CASSVDSMSDTQYF.

The gene calls are TRBV5-1 and TRBJ2-1, with TRBD1 matching over 9 bases. The CDR3 contains 17 residues. The junction had 8 bases not matched to a gene; V was cut back by 0 bases and J by 4 bases. Germline values: CDR1 SGHRS, CDR2 YFSETQ. The CDR3: CASSLGGTGTGYNEQFF. In DNA form, the CDR3 reads TGCGCCAGCAGCTTGGGGGGGACAGGGACTGGGTACAATGAGCAGTTCTTC.

V usage is TRBV21-1 and J usage is TRBJ2-3; TRBD2 was called by the table and not checked on the DNA. TRBV21-1 is a recognized pseudogene. There are 17 residues in the CDR3. The CDR3 bases are TGTGCCAGCAGCAACGCCGGGACTACCTCTAGCACAGATACGCAGTATTTT. Amino acid sequence: CASSNAGTTSSTDTQYF.

V gene TRBV11-2 combines with J gene TRBJ2-1; 8 bases are a match to TRBD1. The V segment lost 0 bases and the J segment 3 bases; nucleotides outside the gene matches: 4. The germline gives CDR1 SGHAT, CDR2 FQNNGV. The CDR3 has 16 amino acids. The CDR3 region has the DNA TGTGCCAGCAGCTTAGAAGGACAGGGCCACTACAATGAGCAGTTCTTC. It codes for CASSLEGQGHYNEQFF.

This chain uses TRBV5-1 with TRBJ1-1, with TRBD1 matching 7 bases. J was trimmed by 3 bases and V by 7 bases; bases with no gene match: 9. CDR3 size: 14 residues. The germline V gene has CDR1 SGHRS and CDR2 YFSETQ. CDR3 sequence reads: CASRDRDGDTEAFF. The DNA for the CDR3 is TGCGCCAGCCGCGACAGGGATGGCGACACTGAAGCTTTCTTT.

This chain links TRBV7-9 with TRBJ2-7; perhaps TRBD1 as D (6 bases). There are 16 residues in the CDR3. Germline CDR1 is SEHNR and CDR2 is FQNEAQ (reference sequence). Trimming removed 1 base from V and 2 bases from J, with 15 bases in between. The CDR3 loop reads CASSLDSGDRTYEQYF. The CDR3 DNA reads TGTGCCAGCAGCTTAGACTCGGGTGACAGGACCTACGAGCAGTACTTC.

This clone was observed a handful of times. The genes are TRBV27 and TRBJ2-2, with TRBD2 identical over 7 bases. This CDR3 is 14 amino acids long. Germline CDR1 reads MNHEY; CDR2 reads SMNVEV (reference sequence). Losses at the gene ends were 4 bases for V and 5 bases for J; bases not matched to a gene: 4. In DNA form, the CDR3 reads TGTGCCAGCAGTTCCCTCGGGGGGACCGGGGAGCTGTTTTTT. Translated: CASSSLGGTGELFF.

The rearrangement links TRBV5-8 to TRBJ2-7, with TRBD1 matching 7 bases. After removal of 6 bases from V and 2 bases from J, the junction contained 8 bases not matched to a gene. Germline V CDR1 and CDR2: SGHTS, YDEGEE. CDR3 size: 14 residues. The CDR3 region has the DNA TGTGCCAGCACGAGGGGGCCCTTTCCCTACGAGCAGTACTTC. Protein: CASTRGPFPYEQYF.

The rearrangement links TRBV6-6 to TRBJ2-2, with a tentative D call TRBD2 (7 bases). With 6 bases removed from V and 6 bases from J, the gap between germline ends came to 11 bases. The germline CDR1 and CDR2 sequences are MNHNY and SVGAGI (reference sequence). CDR3 size: 13 residues. The CDR3 sequence is CASSRGGAGELFF. The CDR3 coding sequence is TGTGCCAGCAGCCGAGGGGGGGCCGGGGAGCTGTTTTTT.

The J gene is TRBJ2-7, the V gene TRBV4-1, with 7 bases matching TRBD1. The V segment lost 4 bases and the J segment 2 bases; nucleotides outside the gene matches: 2. The CDR3 runs 13 residues. Per the germline V gene, CDR1 is MGHRA and CDR2 is YSYEKL. CDR3 coding DNA: TGCGCCAGCAGCCGGGACAGTGCCTACGAGCAGTACTTC. This translates into CASSRDSAYEQYF.

V usage is TRBV6-1 and J usage is TRBJ1-2; D unresolved. Trimming took off 0 bases at V and 0 bases at J, with 8 bases between the two ends. This CDR3 spans 15 amino acids. CDR1 and CDR2 (germline): MNHNS, SASEGT. CDR3 in amino acids: CASSEAAKANYGYTF. CDR3 DNA sequence: TGTGCCAGCAGTGAAGCGGCAAAAGCTAACTATGGCTACACCTTC.

This rearrangement joins TRBV3-1 (or the pseudogene TRBV3-2) to TRBJ1-3, with a weak D call TRBD1 (6 bases). CDR1 LGHDT and CDR2 YNNKEL come from the germline V gene (reference sequence). The CDR3 extends over 16 amino acids. Trimming removed 4 bases at V and 0 bases at J, with 13 bases between. The DNA for the CDR3 is TGTGCCAGCAGCCGGGGAGGGGGTCTCTCTGGAAACACCATATATTTT. This gives the protein CASSRGGGLSGNTIYF.

This clone was seen just once. CDR3 in DNA: TGTGCCAGCAGTTTGACAGGGGCCCCTAACTATGGCTACACCTTC. Translating it yields CASSLTGAPNYGYTF. This chain connects TRBV28 to TRBJ1-2, with TRBD1 matching over 8 bases. Germline V lookup: CDR1 MDHEN, CDR2 SYDVKM. Unmatched junction bases numbered 3, after V lost 3 bases and J lost 0 bases. There are 15 residues in the CDR3.

This rearrangement joins TRBV5-1 to TRBJ1-1; D is unclear. With 0 bases removed from V and 1 base from J, the gap between germline ends came to 7 bases. Germline-derived CDR1 and CDR2 are SGHRS and YFSETQ. This CDR3 region has 14 residues. The CDR3 region has the DNA TGCGCCAGCAGCTTGGCACAGCCGAACACTGAAGCTTTCTTT. This encodes CASSLAQPNTEAFF.

The chain couples TRBV28 to TRBJ1-1; D remains ambiguous. Per germline, CDR1 MDHEN and CDR2 SYDVKM. This CDR3 region has 12 residues. The V end was cut by 7 bases, the J end by 1 base, with 7 bases between. CDR3 sequence (DNA): TGTGCCAGCAATAGTGGGAACACTGAAGCTTTCTTT. Amino acid sequence: CASNSGNTEAFF. Variable domain in full (rest from reference TRBV28 and TRBJ1-1): DVKVTQSSRYLVKRTGEKVFLECVQDMDHENMFWYRQDPGLGLRLIYFSYDVKMKEKGDIPEGYSVSREKKERFSLILESASTNQTSMYLCASNSGNTEAFFGQGTRLTVV.

The V and J genes are TRBV19 and TRBJ2-7, with 7 bases lining up with TRBD1. This CDR3 has 14 amino acids. The V and J ends lost 0 bases and 3 bases, in that order; junction bases with no gene match: 2. Germline lookup yields CDR1 LNHDA and CDR2 SQIVND (reference sequence). The CDR3 sequence is CASSIETGRYEQYF. CDR3 nucleotides: TGTGCCAGTAGTATAGAGACAGGGCGCTACGAGCAGTACTTC.

This chain connects TRBV2 to TRBJ2-1; 9 bases are a match to TRBD2. Germline V lookup: CDR1 SNHLY, CDR2 FYNNEI. Trimming removed 2 bases from V and 4 bases from J; junction bases left unmatched: 3. This CDR3 spans 15 amino acids. The CDR3, as DNA: TGTGCCAGCAGTGAAAATAGCGGGAGTTACAATGAGCAGTTCTTC. Its protein is CASSENSGSYNEQFF.

J is TRBJ2-7 and V is TRBV25-1, with TRBD2 identical over 7 bases. Germline V gene data show CDR1 as MGHDK and CDR2 as SYGVNS. The CDR3 is made up of 13 amino acids. Trimming cost V 9 bases and J 2 bases; bases outside gene matches: 7. CDR3 in DNA: TGTGCCAGTATGAGCGGGGTCACCTACGAGCAGTACTTC. Its protein product is CASMSGVTYEQYF.

The V call is TRBV30, the J call TRBJ2-2; 9 bases map to TRBD1. V was pared by 1 base and J by 8 bases, with 11 bases of the junction left unmatched. Germline values: CDR1 GTSNPN, CDR2 SVGIG (reference sequence). The CDR3 is made up of 16 amino acids. CDR3 region: CAWSGGTGIPLGELFF. The CDR3, as DNA: TGTGCCTGGAGTGGTGGGACAGGGATCCCTTTGGGGGAGCTGTTTTTT.

The chain joins TRBV3-1 (or the pseudogene TRBV3-2) to TRBJ2-7; no clear D gene. The V end lost 2 bases, the J end lost 1 base, and 9 bases lay between the germline ends. This CDR3 has 14 amino acids. Germline V CDR1 and CDR2: LGHDT, YNNKEL (reference sequence). This CDR3 is CASSQLAGSYEQYF. The CDR3, as DNA: TGTGCCAGCAGCCAATTGGCAGGTTCCTACGAGCAGTACTTC.

This clone has a handful of counts. V and J are TRBV5-6 and TRBJ2-6, with TRBD1 identical over 10 bases. The ends lost 8 bases at V and 2 bases at J; junction bases unmatched: 10. This CDR3 has 17 residues. The germline V gene has CDR1 SGHDT and CDR2 YYEEEE. This chain's CDR3 is CASNRDRGVAGANVLTF. The CDR3 nucleotides are TGTGCCAGTAACCGGGACAGGGGAGTCGCTGGGGCCAACGTCCTGACTTTC.

V gene TRBV28 combines with J gene TRBJ2-6; D is possibly TRBD1 (6 bases). Germline CDR1 and CDR2: MDHEN and SYDVKM. The V end was cut by 5 bases, the J end by 0 bases, with 11 bases between. The CDR3 length is 16 residues. This CDR3 reads CASSGGHPSGANVLTF. CDR3 nucleotide sequence: TGTGCCAGCAGTGGGGGACACCCCTCTGGGGCCAACGTCCTGACTTTC.

This chain connects TRBV2 to TRBJ1-2, with a possible D match to TRBD1 (5 bases). CDR1 and CDR2 from the germline V gene are SNHLY and FYNNEI. The ends were cut back, 2 bases at V and 4 bases at J, with 11 bases in the middle. The CDR3 is made up of 14 amino acids. Here the CDR3 reads CASSEQGISYGYTF. The CDR3 nucleotides read TGTGCCAGCAGTGAACAGGGTATCAGCTATGGCTACACCTTC.

V and J are TRBV9 and TRBJ2-3; no clear D gene. The germline gives CDR1 SGDLS, CDR2 YYNGEE. Trimming left V 4 bases short and J 3 bases short, with 15 bases between. The CDR3 loop spans 15 amino acids. The CDR3 is CASSFAQALTDTQYF. In DNA, the CDR3 is TGTGCCAGCAGCTTTGCCCAGGCCCTAACAGATACGCAGTATTTT.

This CDR3 is CASSLVRYNQPQHF. The CDR3 DNA is TGTGCCAGTAGTCTTGTCAGGTACAATCAGCCCCAGCATTTT. The chain combines TRBV19 with TRBJ1-5; D call uncertain. V was clipped by 5 bases and J by 3 bases, with 11 bases between them. The CDR3 covers 14 residues. CDR1 and CDR2 from the germline V gene are LNHDA and SQIVND (reference sequence).

The chain recombines TRBV7-2 with TRBJ2-1; tentative D call: TRBD2 (6 bases). The germline V gene encodes CDR1 SGHTA and CDR2 FQGNSA. Between the trimmed V and J ends, which lost 1 base and 8 bases, there was a span of 15 bases. CDR3 length equals 15 residues. The CDR3: CASSLGGTSRDEQFF. CDR3 nucleotides: TGTGCCAGCAGCTTAGGTGGGACTTCCCGCGATGAGCAGTTCTTC.

The chain employs TRBV6-2 or TRBV6-3 and TRBJ1-1; D gene uncertain. This CDR3 has 14 amino acids. Deletions cut 7 bases from V and 5 bases from J, with 17 bases between. The germline V gene encodes CDR1 MNHEY and CDR2 SVGEGT. For the CDR3, the DNA is TGTGCCAGCACCCCCTGGGAGGGAGGTACTGAAGCTTTCTTT. The encoded protein is CASTPWEGGTEAFF.

This chain joins TRBV10-1 and TRBJ2-1; 13 bases match TRBD2. CDR1 and CDR2 (germline): WNHNN, SYGVQD (reference sequence). Unmatched junction bases numbered 7, after V lost 10 bases and J lost 10 bases. This CDR3 is 13 amino acids long. DNA of the CDR3: TGCGCCACCTGGACTAGCGGGGGCCTAGAGCAGTTCTTC. Translation: CATWTSGGLEQFF.

This chain connects TRBV7-9 to TRBJ1-1; perhaps TRBD1 as D (5 bases). V was shortened by 6 bases and J by 0 bases, with 23 bases between the two germline ends. Germline-derived CDR1 and CDR2 are SEHNR and FQNEAQ (reference sequence). This CDR3 spans 18 amino acids. The CDR3 coding sequence is TGTGCCAGCAGTCATATTTCAGGGTTCACGGGCATGAACACTGAAGCTTTCTTT. Encoded protein: CASSHISGFTGMNTEAFF.

The gene calls are TRBV23-1 and TRBJ2-1; 7 bases are shared with TRBD1. TRBV23-1 is an open reading frame whose function is uncertain. The CDR3 is made up of 16 amino acids. The ends lost 3 bases at V and 6 bases at J; junction bases unmatched: 11. The CDR3 DNA sequence: TGCGCCAGCAGTCATCCTAAACCCGACAGGGCCAATGAGCAGTTCTTC. As protein: CASSHPKPDRANEQFF.

This rearrangement joins TRBV5-1 to TRBJ2-3, with 7 bases aligning to TRBD1. The V gene's germline CDR1 is SGHRS and CDR2 YFSETQ. The V and J ends lost 9 bases and 0 bases, in that order; junction bases with no gene match: 7. This CDR3 region has 14 residues. This CDR3 reads CATSPGQSTDTQYF. CDR3 bases: TGCGCCACCTCACCGGGACAGAGCACAGATACGCAGTATTTT.

This rearrangement joins TRBV7-9 to TRBJ2-7, with TRBD1 matching over 9 bases. Germline V CDR1 and CDR2: SEHNR, FQNEAQ (reference sequence). V dropped 0 bases and J dropped 2; count of bases not matched to a gene: 2. The CDR3 sequence is 15 residues long. The CDR3 DNA reads TGTGCCAGCAGCTTAGCTTGGGACAGGGCCTACGAGCAGTACTTC. It codes for CASSLAWDRAYEQYF.